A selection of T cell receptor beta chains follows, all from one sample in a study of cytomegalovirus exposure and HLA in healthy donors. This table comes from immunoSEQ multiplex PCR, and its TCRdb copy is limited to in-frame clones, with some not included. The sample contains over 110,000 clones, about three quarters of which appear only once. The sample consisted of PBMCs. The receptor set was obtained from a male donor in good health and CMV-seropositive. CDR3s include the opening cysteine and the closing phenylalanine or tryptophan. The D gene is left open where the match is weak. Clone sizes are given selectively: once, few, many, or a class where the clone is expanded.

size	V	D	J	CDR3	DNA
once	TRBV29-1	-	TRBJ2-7	CSVESIQVESKNYEQYF	TGCAGCGTTGAATCGATTCAGGTCGAGTCGAAAAATTACGAGCAGTACTTC
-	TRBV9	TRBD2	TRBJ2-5	CASSVGLSGGGQETQYF	TGTGCCAGCAGCGTAGGATTGTCGGGGGGTGGCCAAGAGACCCAGTACTTC
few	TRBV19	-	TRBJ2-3	CASSIRDTNTQYF	TGTGCCAGTAGTATCAGGGACACAAATACGCAGTATTTT
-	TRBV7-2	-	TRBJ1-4	CASSQGLYGGEKLFF	TGTGCCAGCAGCCAGGGACTTTACGGGGGAGAAAAACTGTTTTTT
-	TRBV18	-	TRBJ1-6	CASSPLPQANNSPLHF	TGTGCCAGCTCACCACTACCACAGGCTAATAATTCACCCCTCCACTTT
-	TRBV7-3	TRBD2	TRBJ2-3	CASSLSSLAGSTDTQYF	TGTGCCAGCAGCTTAAGTTCCCTAGCGGGGAGCACAGATACGCAGTATTTT
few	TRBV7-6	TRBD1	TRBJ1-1	CASSPRDRVSTEAFF	TGTGCCAGCAGCCCTAGGGACAGGGTGAGCACTGAAGCTTTCTTT
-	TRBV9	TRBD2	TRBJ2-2	CASSTSGLAGAGELFF	TGTGCCAGCAGCACCTCGGGACTAGCGGGAGCCGGGGAGCTGTTTTTT
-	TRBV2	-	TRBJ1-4	CASHFWGERGANEKLFF	TGTGCCAGCCACTTTTGGGGGGAAAGAGGAGCTAATGAAAAACTGTTTTTT
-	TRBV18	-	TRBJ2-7	CASSPPVGGGDEQYF	TGTGCCAGCTCACCCCCGGTAGGGGGAGGGGACGAGCAGTACTTC
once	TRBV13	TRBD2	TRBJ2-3	CASSLGLSWGTTTDTQYF	TGTGCCAGCAGCTTAGGCCTTTCCTGGGGGACTACCACAGATACGCAGTATTTT
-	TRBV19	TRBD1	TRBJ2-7	CASSIPSTGGFYEQYF	TGTGCCAGTAGTATCCCATCGACAGGGGGCTTCTACGAGCAGTACTTC
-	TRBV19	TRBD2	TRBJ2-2	CASRNSGRNTGELFF	TGTGCCAGTAGGAATAGCGGGAGGAACACCGGGGAGCTGTTTTTT
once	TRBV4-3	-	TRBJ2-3	CASSQVGGSDTQYF	TGCGCCAGCAGCCAAGTAGGAGGATCAGATACGCAGTATTTT
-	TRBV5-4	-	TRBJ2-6	CASSFGVNVLTF	TGTGCCAGCAGCTTTGGAGTCAACGTCCTGACTTTC
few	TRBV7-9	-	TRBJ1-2	CASSLGTGQRDGYTF	TGTGCCAGCAGCTTAGGTACAGGGCAAAGAGATGGCTACACCTTC
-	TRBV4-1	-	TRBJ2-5	CASSQVGIGAETQYF	TGCGCCAGCAGCCAAGTGGGTATAGGGGCAGAGACCCAGTACTTC
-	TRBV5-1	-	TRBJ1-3	CASSLVGTSGNTIYF	TGCGCCAGCAGCTTGGTCGGTACCTCTGGAAACACCATATATTTT
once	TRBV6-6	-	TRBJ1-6	CASSWSGFESPLHF	TGTGCCAGCAGTTGGAGTGGGTTTGAGTCACCCCTCCACTTT
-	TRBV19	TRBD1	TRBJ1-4	CASSTRQGRGEKLFF	TGTGCCAGTAGTACCAGACAGGGGCGAGGTGAAAAACTGTTTTTT
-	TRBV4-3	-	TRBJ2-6	CASSQDWRDSGANVLTF	TGCGCCAGCAGCCAAGATTGGCGGGACTCTGGGGCCAACGTCCTGACTTTC
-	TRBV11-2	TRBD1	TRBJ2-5	CASSPLGQLQETQYF	TGTGCCAGCAGCCCACTGGGACAGCTCCAAGAGACCCAGTACTTC
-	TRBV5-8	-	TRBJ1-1	CASGLRGTRKAFF	TGTGCCAGCGGCTTGAGGGGGACACGGAAAGCTTTCTTT
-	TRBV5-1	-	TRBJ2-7	CASSLETEPYEQYF	TGCGCCAGCAGCTTGGAAACAGAGCCCTACGAGCAGTACTTC
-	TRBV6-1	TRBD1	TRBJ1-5	CASRLQGALRQPQHF	TGTGCCAGCAGGTTACAGGGGGCGTTGCGTCAGCCCCAGCATTTT
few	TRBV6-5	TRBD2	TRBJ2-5	CASSYIRTSGKETQYF	TGTGCCAGCAGTTACATTAGGACTAGCGGGAAAGAGACCCAGTACTTC
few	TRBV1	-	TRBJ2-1	CTSSHPGKGNEQFF	TGCACCAGCAGCCACCCAGGGAAGGGTAATGAGCAGTTCTTC
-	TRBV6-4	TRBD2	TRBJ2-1	CASSLTPSGVGNEQFF	TGTGCCAGCAGTCTCACCCCTAGCGGGGTAGGCAATGAGCAGTTCTTC
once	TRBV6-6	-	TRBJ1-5	CASSPTLRGQPQHF	TGTGCCAGCAGTCCCACCTTAAGGGGCCAGCCCCAGCATTTT
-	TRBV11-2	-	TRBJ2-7	CASSQAGTQLTEQYF	TGTGCCAGCAGCCAAGCCGGGACACAACTCACCGAGCAGTACTTC
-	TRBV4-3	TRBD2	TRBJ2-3	CASSLRLAGSTDTQYF	TGCGCCAGCAGCCTCCGACTAGCGGGTAGCACAGATACGCAGTATTTT
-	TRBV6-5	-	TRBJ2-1	CASTSGGNNEQFF	TGTGCCAGCACCTCCGGCGGGAACAATGAGCAGTTCTTC
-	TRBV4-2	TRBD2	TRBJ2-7	CASSQETSGFYEQYF	TGTGCCAGCAGCCAAGAGACTAGCGGGTTTTACGAGCAGTACTTC
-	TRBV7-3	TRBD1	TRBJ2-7	CASSPPGQGADEQYF	TGTGCCAGCAGCCCCCCGGGACAGGGGGCGGACGAGCAGTACTTC
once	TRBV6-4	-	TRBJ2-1	CASSDSVFHNEQFF	TGTGCCAGCAGTGACTCCGTCTTCCACAATGAGCAGTTCTTC
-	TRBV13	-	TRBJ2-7	CASSPGRGTYEQYF	TGTGCCAGCAGCCCCGGCAGGGGAACCTACGAGCAGTACTTC
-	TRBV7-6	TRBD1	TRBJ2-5	CASRTYRGPKTQYF	TGTGCCAGCAGAACCTACAGGGGTCCAAAGACCCAGTACTTC
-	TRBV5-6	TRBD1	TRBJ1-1	CASSSTGGSEAFF	TGTGCCAGCAGCAGTACAGGGGGCTCTGAAGCTTTCTTT
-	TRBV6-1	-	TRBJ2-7	CASRASELYEQYF	TGTGCCAGCAGGGCTTCGGAGCTCTACGAGCAGTACTTC
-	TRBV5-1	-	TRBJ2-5	CASSPGEYQETQYF	TGCGCCAGCAGCCCCGGGGAGTACCAAGAGACCCAGTACTTC
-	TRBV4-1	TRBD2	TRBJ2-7	CASSQVPGLPSYEQYF	TGCGCCAGCAGCCAAGTCCCGGGACTACCTTCCTACGAGCAGTACTTC
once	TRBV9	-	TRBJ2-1	CASSVTSTSYNEQFF	TGTGCCAGCAGCGTAACTTCGACTAGCTACAATGAGCAGTTCTTC
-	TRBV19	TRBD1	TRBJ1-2	CASQQGWSRGYTF	TGTGCCAGCCAACAGGGGTGGTCGAGAGGCTACACCTTC